These 28 T cell receptor beta chains share one sample of origin, sequenced in a study of T cell repertoires in cytomegalovirus infection. These receptors' antigens are unknown. TCRdb called the reads again in MiXCR, with one record for every CDR3 protein. The sample records some 320,000 distinct CDR3 sequences, 25% to 30% being singletons. Sequenced here: cultured PBMCs, sampled from culture after CMV antigen stimulation. All receptors come from a human donor in good health (CMV status not recorded). Some clones in this sample may be carry-over from other donors' samples.

This clonotype came up many times. J is TRBJ1-1 and V is TRBV12-3 or TRBV12-4; D ambiguous. The CDR3 is made up of 11 amino acids. The V end was cut by 4 bases, the J end by 4 bases, with 4 bases between. CDR3 sequence (DNA): TGTGCCAGCAGTTGGGGCACTGAAGCTTTCTTT. It translates to CASSWGTEAFF.

This clonotype has a handful of counts. The chain is built from TRBV2 and TRBJ1-1, with D possibly being TRBD1 (5 bases). Trimming removed 10 bases from V and 0 bases from J, with 18 bases in between. The CDR3 totals 15 residues. CDR1 is SNHLY and CDR2 is FYNNEI in the germline V gene. The CDR3 DNA sequence: TGTGCCACCCTTGGGGGTTATACGATGAACACTGAAGCTTTCTTT. Translating gives CATLGGYTMNTEAFF.

V usage is TRBV29-1 and J usage is TRBJ1-1; 12 bases map to TRBD1. The CDR3 covers 13 residues. CDR1 SQVTM and CDR2 ANQGSEA come from the germline V gene. Trimming took 6 bases from V and 1 from J; bases not matched to a gene: 0. The CDR3 DNA reads TGCAGCGTGGGACAGGGGGCGAACACTGAAGCTTTCTTT. Translation: CSVGQGANTEAFF.

CDR3 nucleotides: TGTGCCAGCAGCCAACGGGAAGGAGGGTCGTGGTACTTC. This gives the protein CASSQREGGSWYF. The V and J genes are TRBV3-1 and TRBJ2-7, with D tentatively TRBD2 (6 bases). Germline loops: CDR1 LGHDT, CDR2 YNNKEL (reference sequence). V shed 2 bases and J shed 12 bases, with 17 bases lying between them. The CDR3 is made up of 13 amino acids.

The V gene is TRBV7-9, the J gene TRBJ2-5, with 9 bases identical to TRBD1. Germline CDR1 and CDR2: SEHNR and FQNEAQ (reference sequence). V lost 2 bases and J lost 4; bases outside the gene matches: 5. The CDR3 is made up of 15 amino acids. CDR3 protein: CASSLFGTGRETQYF. CDR3 DNA: TGTGCCAGCAGCTTATTCGGGACAGGGAGAGAGACCCAGTACTTC.

This clonotype was seen a handful of times. The rearrangement links TRBV20-1 to TRBJ2-1, with 8 bases aligning to TRBD2. Per germline, CDR1 DFQATT and CDR2 SNEGSKA (reference sequence). This CDR3 comprises 17 residues. Trimming at V came to 6 bases and at J to 6 bases, leaving 19 bases not matched to a gene. The chain's CDR3 is CSADPPGSGSLGNEQFF. CDR3 nucleotides: TGCAGTGCAGACCCGCCCGGGAGCGGGAGTTTGGGCAATGAGCAGTTCTTC.

The J gene is TRBJ2-2, the V gene TRBV19; TRBD2 might be the D (6 bases). The CDR3 runs 15 residues. Germline V gene data show CDR1 as LNHDA and CDR2 as SQIVND (reference sequence). Trimming cost V 3 bases and J 4 bases, with 12 bases left between them. As DNA, the CDR3 is TGTGCCAGTAGTATTAGCGGCCGGCCCACCGGGGAGCTGTTTTTT. Protein: CASSISGRPTGELFF.

The gene calls are TRBV19 and TRBJ1-4; D unresolved. The V gene lost 5 bases and the J gene lost 0 bases, with 10 bases spanning the gap. Germline CDR1 LNHDA, CDR2 SQIVND (reference sequence). The CDR3 has 15 amino acids. This CDR3 is CASSLWEATNEKLFF. The CDR3 DNA is TGTGCCAGTAGTCTGTGGGAAGCAACTAATGAAAAACTGTTTTTT.

The CDR3 spells CASSATGGWTGELFF. DNA for the CDR3: TGTGCCAGCAGCGCAACAGGGGGCTGGACCGGGGAGCTGTTTTTT. This rearrangement joins TRBV7-8 to TRBJ2-2; TRBD1 agrees at 9 bases. J gave up 5 bases and V 5 bases, and 6 bases lay outside the gene matches. The CDR3 extends over 15 amino acids. Germline CDR1 and CDR2: SGHVS and FQNEAQ.

This rearrangement joins TRBV10-2 to TRBJ1-6; D is undetermined. The V gene's germline CDR1 is WSHSY and CDR2 SAAADI. The CDR3 has 15 residues. Trimming left V 6 bases short and J 0 bases short, with 9 bases between. CDR3 amino acids: CASSREYSYNSPLHF. CDR3 coding DNA: TGCGCCAGCAGCCGGGAATACTCCTATAATTCACCCCTCCACTTT.

The chain uses TRBV9 and TRBJ2-1; 9 bases are a match to TRBD1. CDR1 is SGDLS, CDR2 YYNGEE, per germline. The CDR3 totals 21 residues. The junction had 21 bases not matched to a gene; V was cut back by 4 bases and J by 1 base. Here the CDR3 reads CASSPQGWGQGDYRSYNEQFF. In nucleotides, the CDR3 is TGTGCCAGCAGCCCTCAAGGGTGGGGACAGGGAGATTATAGGTCCTACAATGAGCAGTTCTTC.

There are a few counts of this clonotype. The rearrangement links TRBV12-3 or TRBV12-4 to TRBJ2-5; possibly TRBD1 or TRBD2 for D (6 bases each). V gave up 2 bases and J gave up 5 bases, with 15 bases separating them. This CDR3 contains 15 residues. Here the CDR3 DNA reads TGTGCCAGCAGTTTAACAGGGTTAGGGGGGGAGACCCAGTACTTC. Translated, it gives CASSLTGLGGETQYF.

On this clonotype: One end of the junction fails to match germline, which may point to a read error. The rearrangement links TRBV20-1 to TRBJ2-1, with TRBD2 identical over 10 bases. The germline V gene has CDR1 DFQATT and CDR2 SNEGSKA (reference sequence). CDR3 size: 18 residues. CDR3 region: CSARGPSGSHGSYNEQFF. CDR3 bases: TGCAGTGCCAGAGGACCTAGCGGGAGTCATGGCTCCTACAATGAGCAGTTCTTC.

This clonotype showed up just a few times. The chain recombines TRBV5-1 with TRBJ2-7; D not certain. Deletions cut 4 bases from V and 1 base from J, with 9 bases between. The CDR3 has 13 residues. Per the germline V gene, CDR1 is SGHRS and CDR2 is YFSETQ. The CDR3 spells CASSKDLSYEQYF. The CDR3 nucleotides are TGCGCCAGCAGCAAAGACTTGTCCTACGAGCAGTACTTC. Full variable domain (outside the CDR3, taken from reference TRBV5-1 and TRBJ2-7): KAGVTQTPRYLIKTRGQQVTLSCSPISGHRSVSWYQQTPGQGLQFLFEYFSETQRNKGNFPGRFSGRQFSNSRSEMNVSTLELGDSALYLCASSKDLSYEQYFGPGTRLTVT.

This chain connects TRBV5-6 to TRBJ2-3; 7 bases match TRBD1. The CDR3 sequence is 15 residues long. V gave up 0 bases and J gave up 2 bases; unmatched junction bases: 3. Germline V lookup: CDR1 SGHDT, CDR2 YYEEEE. CDR3: CASSLAGQLTDTQYF. DNA of the CDR3: TGTGCCAGCAGCTTGGCGGGACAGCTCACAGATACGCAGTATTTT.

The chain has TRBV7-2 and TRBJ2-1, with 7 positions matching TRBD2. The CDR3 length is 14 residues. Germline V gene data show CDR1 as SGHTA and CDR2 as FQGNSA. With 2 bases clipped from V and 9 bases from J, the junction kept 7 bases outside the gene matches. CDR3 residues: CASSLNGREVEQFF. In DNA, the CDR3 is TGTGCCAGCAGCTTAAATGGGAGGGAGGTTGAGCAGTTCTTC.

The chain uses TRBV7-8 and TRBJ2-7, with 7 bases aligning to TRBD2. Germline V gene data show CDR1 as SGHVS and CDR2 as FQNEAQ. V lost 9 bases, J lost 2 bases, and 13 bases stayed unmatched. This CDR3 contains 15 residues. The CDR3 bases are TGTGCCAGTTGGTGGGGACCTAGCGGTGCCTACGAGCAGTACTTC. It specifies CASWWGPSGAYEQYF. Full variable domain (missing parts from reference TRBV7-8 and TRBJ2-7): GAGVSQSPRYKVAKRGQDVALRCDPISGHVSLFWYQQALGQGPEFLTYFQNEAQLDKSGLPSDRFFAERPEGSVSTLKIQRTQQEDSAVYLCASWWGPSGAYEQYFGPGTRLTVT.

The chain is built from TRBV7-8 and TRBJ2-3; D is possibly TRBD2 (5 bases). Germline CDR1 is SGHVS and CDR2 is FQNEAQ. V was shortened by 5 bases and J by 4 bases, with 16 bases between the two germline ends. The CDR3 contains 15 residues. CDR3 DNA: TGTGCCAGCAGCCCCCCCGAAGGACTGCCAGATACGCAGTATTTT. This gives the protein CASSPPEGLPDTQYF.

The chain recombines TRBV19 with TRBJ1-2; no clear D. V was pared by 3 bases and J by 1 base, with 12 bases between. Germline assignment: CDR1 LNHDA and CDR2 SQIVND (reference sequence). CDR3 length equals 15 residues. The CDR3 here is CASSIGPTNNYGYTF. The CDR3 DNA sequence: TGTGCCAGTAGTATTGGCCCGACAAATAACTATGGCTACACCTTC.

In this sample, this clonotype turned up a few times. The rearrangement links TRBV12-3 or TRBV12-4 to TRBJ1-6; D call uncertain. Between the trimmed V and J ends, which lost 5 bases and 9 bases, there was a span of 14 bases. The CDR3 loop spans 14 amino acids. The CDR3 here is CASSPDGKVSPLHF. CDR3 coding DNA: TGTGCCAGCAGTCCCGACGGGAAAGTTTCACCCCTCCACTTT.

This clonotype came up a few times. As DNA, the CDR3 is TGTGCCAGCAGCTTCTCGGACAGGGCGGCCTACGAGCAGTACTTC. As protein: CASSFSDRAAYEQYF. V gene TRBV7-9 combines with J gene TRBJ2-7, with 8 bases identical to TRBD1. CDR1 SEHNR and CDR2 FQNEAQ come from the germline V gene (reference sequence). The CDR3 consists of 15 residues. V was clipped by 3 bases and J by 2 bases; unmatched bases: 6.

This clonotype occurred once. The gene calls are TRBV2 and TRBJ1-2, with a tentative D call TRBD1 (5 bases). The length of the CDR3 is 15 residues. CDR1 is SNHLY, CDR2 FYNNEI, per germline. V was shortened by 1 base and J by 2 bases, with 11 bases between the two germline ends. The CDR3 here is CASSEGGGGNYGYTF. The CDR3 nucleotides are TGTGCCAGCAGTGAAGGGGGCGGGGGAAACTATGGCTACACCTTC.

The gene calls are TRBV7-9 and TRBJ1-3; D call uncertain. This CDR3 spans 11 amino acids. V lost 1 base, J lost 6 bases, and 1 base lay in between. Germline CDR1 is SEHNR and CDR2 is FQNEAQ (reference sequence). The CDR3 coding sequence is TGTGCCAGCAGCTTAGTAAACACCATATATTTT. Translation gives CASSLVNTIYF.

This clonotype was detected once. The chain joins TRBV5-1 to TRBJ2-7; 11 bases align to TRBD1. Germline CDR1 is SGHRS and CDR2 is YFSETQ. The CDR3 covers 13 residues. Unmatched junction bases numbered 2, after V lost 4 bases and J lost 5 bases. The CDR3 region has the DNA TGCGCCAGCAGCGGGACAGGGGGGAACGAGCAGTACTTC. Protein: CASSGTGGNEQYF.

The V and J genes are TRBV28 and TRBJ2-7, with D unresolved. V shed 6 bases and J shed 3 bases, with 9 bases lying between them. The CDR3 consists of 12 residues. Germline-derived CDR1 and CDR2 are MDHEN and SYDVKM. The CDR3 nucleotides read TGTGCCAGCAGCGGCCTCGTCTACGAGCAGTACTTC. It yields the protein CASSGLVYEQYF. The full variable domain, its missing parts supplied by reference TRBV28 and TRBJ2-7, is DVKVTQSSRYLVKRTGEKVFLECVQDMDHENMFWYRQDPGLGLRLIYFSYDVKMKEKGDIPEGYSVSREKKERFSLILESASTNQTSMYLCASSGLVYEQYFGPGTRLTVT.

The gene calls are TRBV27 and TRBJ1-6; no clear D. CDR1 is MNHEY and CDR2 is SMNVEV in the germline V gene (reference sequence). The ends were cut back, 4 bases at V and 5 bases at J, with 9 bases in the middle. The CDR3 is made up of 14 amino acids. The CDR3, as DNA: TGTGCCAGCAGTTGGACGGTAGATAATTCACCCCTCCACTTT. Residues: CASSWTVDNSPLHF.

The chain has TRBV9 and TRBJ1-1; D uncertain. The CDR3 loop spans 15 amino acids. The V end lost 0 bases, the J end lost 6 bases, and 15 bases lay between the germline ends. CDR1 is SGDLS, CDR2 YYNGEE, per germline. CDR3 nucleotides: TGTGCCAGCAGCGTAGTGAGCTACCGGAATGCTGAAGCTTTCTTT. Encoded protein: CASSVVSYRNAEAFF.

This clonotype was picked up a small number of times. V gene TRBV12-3 or TRBV12-4 combines with J gene TRBJ1-1, with D perhaps TRBD1 (5 bases). The CDR3 has 14 amino acids. Trimming pared 7 bases from V and 11 bases from J, leaving 23 bases between. CDR3: CASNPGRRDGSAFF. The CDR3 DNA reads TGTGCCAGCAATCCGGGACGCCGCGACGGGTCGGCTTTCTTT.